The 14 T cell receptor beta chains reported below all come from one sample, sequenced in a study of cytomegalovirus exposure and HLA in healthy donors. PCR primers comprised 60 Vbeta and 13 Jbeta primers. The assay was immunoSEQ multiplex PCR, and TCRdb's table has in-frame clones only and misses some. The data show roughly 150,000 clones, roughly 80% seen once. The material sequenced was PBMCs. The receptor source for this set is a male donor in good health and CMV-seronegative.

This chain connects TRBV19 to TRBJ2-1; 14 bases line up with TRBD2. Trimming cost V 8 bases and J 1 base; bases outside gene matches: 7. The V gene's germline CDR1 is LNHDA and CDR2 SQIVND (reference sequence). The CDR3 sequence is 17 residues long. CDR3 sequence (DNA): TGTGCCAGTTCCCGACTAGCGGGGGGGCCGTCCTACAATGAGCAGTTCTTC. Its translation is CASSRLAGGPSYNEQFF.

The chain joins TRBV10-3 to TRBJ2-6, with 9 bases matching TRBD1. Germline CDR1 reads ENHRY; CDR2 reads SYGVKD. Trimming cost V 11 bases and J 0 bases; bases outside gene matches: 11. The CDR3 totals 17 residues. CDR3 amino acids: CAALGQGNPSGANVLTF. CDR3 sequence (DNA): TGTGCCGCCCTCGGACAGGGGAATCCCTCTGGGGCCAACGTCCTGACTTTC.

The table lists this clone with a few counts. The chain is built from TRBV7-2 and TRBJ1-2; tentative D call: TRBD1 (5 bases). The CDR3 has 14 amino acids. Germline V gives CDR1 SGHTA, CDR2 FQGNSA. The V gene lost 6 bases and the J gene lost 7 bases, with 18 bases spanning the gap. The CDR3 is CASRADGRVSGYTF. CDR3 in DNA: TGTGCCAGCAGGGCGGATGGCAGGGTTAGTGGCTACACCTTC.

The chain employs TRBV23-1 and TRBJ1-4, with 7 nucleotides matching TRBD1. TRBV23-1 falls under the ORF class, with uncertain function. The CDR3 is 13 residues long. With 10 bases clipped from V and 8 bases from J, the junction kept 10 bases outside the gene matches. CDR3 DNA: TGCGCCAAGTCCGCCAGGGGGTACGAAAAACTGTTTTTT. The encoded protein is CAKSARGYEKLFF.

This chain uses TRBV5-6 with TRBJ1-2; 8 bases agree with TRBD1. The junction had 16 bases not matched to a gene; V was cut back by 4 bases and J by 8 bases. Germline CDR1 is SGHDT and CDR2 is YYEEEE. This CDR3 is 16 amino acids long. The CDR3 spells CASSPDRVGRGGGYTF. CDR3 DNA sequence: TGTGCCAGCAGCCCGGACAGGGTTGGGCGGGGAGGGGGCTACACCTTC.

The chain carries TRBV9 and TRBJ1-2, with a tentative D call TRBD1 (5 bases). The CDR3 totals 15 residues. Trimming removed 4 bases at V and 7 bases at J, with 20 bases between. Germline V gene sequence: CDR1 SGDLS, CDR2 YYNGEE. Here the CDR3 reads CASSSGVGLVGGYTF. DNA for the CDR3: TGTGCCAGCAGCTCGGGGGTGGGGTTGGTGGGTGGCTACACCTTC. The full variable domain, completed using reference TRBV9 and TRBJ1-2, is DSGVTQTPKHLITATGQRVTLRCSPRSGDLSVYWYQQSLDQGLQFLIQYYNGEERAKGNILERFSAQQFPDLHSELNLSSLELGDSALYFCASSSGVGLVGGYTFGSGTRLTVV.

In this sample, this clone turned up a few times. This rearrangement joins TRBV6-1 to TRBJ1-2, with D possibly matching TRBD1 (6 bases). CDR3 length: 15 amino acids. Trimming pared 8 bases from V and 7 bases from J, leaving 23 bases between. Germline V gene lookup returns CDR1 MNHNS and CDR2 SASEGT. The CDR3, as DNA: TGTGCCAGCGGCGACAATCAGGGGCGCGGAGCTGGCTACACCTTC. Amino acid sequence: CASGDNQGRGAGYTF.

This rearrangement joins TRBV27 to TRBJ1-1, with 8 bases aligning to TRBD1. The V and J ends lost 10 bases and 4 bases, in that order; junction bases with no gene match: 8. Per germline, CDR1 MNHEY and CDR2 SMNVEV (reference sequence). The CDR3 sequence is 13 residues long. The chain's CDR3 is CATSGGGVTEAFF. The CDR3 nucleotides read TGTGCCACCTCAGGGGGCGGCGTCACTGAAGCTTTCTTT.

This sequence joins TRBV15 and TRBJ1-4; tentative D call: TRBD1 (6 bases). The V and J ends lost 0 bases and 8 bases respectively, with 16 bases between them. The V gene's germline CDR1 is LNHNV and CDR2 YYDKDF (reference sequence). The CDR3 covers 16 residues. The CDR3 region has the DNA TGTGCCACCAGCAGAGATCGGCCAGGGGATTACGAAAAACTGTTTTTT. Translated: CATSRDRPGDYEKLFF.

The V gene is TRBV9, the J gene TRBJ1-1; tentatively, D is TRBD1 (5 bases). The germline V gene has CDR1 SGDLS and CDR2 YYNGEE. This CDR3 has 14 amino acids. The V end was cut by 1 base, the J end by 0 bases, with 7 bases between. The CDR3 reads CASSVSGVNTEAFF. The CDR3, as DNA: TGTGCCAGCAGCGTATCGGGGGTGAACACTGAAGCTTTCTTT.

DNA of the CDR3: TGCGCCAGCAGTTCCACAGGGGTGATTCGGAACACTGAAGCTTTCTTT. Its translation is CASSSTGVIRNTEAFF. The chain recombines TRBV5-1 with TRBJ1-1, with 7 bases matching TRBD1. CDR3 size: 16 residues. J gave up 1 base and V 5 bases, and 11 bases lay outside the gene matches. Germline-derived CDR1 and CDR2 are SGHRS and YFSETQ.

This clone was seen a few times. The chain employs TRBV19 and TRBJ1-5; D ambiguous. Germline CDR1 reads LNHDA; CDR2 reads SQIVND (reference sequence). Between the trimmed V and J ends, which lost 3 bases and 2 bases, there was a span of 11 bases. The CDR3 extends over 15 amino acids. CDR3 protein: CASSMGWGGNQPQHF. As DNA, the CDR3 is TGTGCCAGTAGTATGGGTTGGGGAGGCAATCAGCCCCAGCATTTT.

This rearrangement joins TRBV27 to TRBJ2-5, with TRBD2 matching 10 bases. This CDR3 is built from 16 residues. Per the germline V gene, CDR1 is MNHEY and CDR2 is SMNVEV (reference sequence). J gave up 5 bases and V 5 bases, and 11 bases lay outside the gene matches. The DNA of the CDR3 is TGTGCCAGCAGTCCTCAAGGACTAGCGGTAATGGAGACCCAGTACTTC. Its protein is CASSPQGLAVMETQYF.

The CDR3 reads CASSRDRDSTDTQYF. CDR3 in DNA: TGTGCCAGCAGCCGGGACAGGGATAGCACAGATACGCAGTATTTT. The chain carries TRBV7-2 and TRBJ2-3; 9 bases map to TRBD1. The CDR3 spans 15 residues. CDR1 is SGHTA and CDR2 is FQGNSA in the germline V gene. V shed 5 bases, J shed 0 bases, and the junction held 3 bases outside the gene matches.